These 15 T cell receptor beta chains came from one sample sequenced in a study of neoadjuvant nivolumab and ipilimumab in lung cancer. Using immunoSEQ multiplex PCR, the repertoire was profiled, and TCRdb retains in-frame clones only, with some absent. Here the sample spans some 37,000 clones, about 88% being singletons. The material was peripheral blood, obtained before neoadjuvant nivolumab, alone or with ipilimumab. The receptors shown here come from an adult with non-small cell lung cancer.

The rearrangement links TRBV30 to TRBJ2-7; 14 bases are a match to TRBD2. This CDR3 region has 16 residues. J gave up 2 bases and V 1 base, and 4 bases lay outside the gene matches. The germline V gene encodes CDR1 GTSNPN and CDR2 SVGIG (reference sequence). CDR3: CAWSAWTSGRTYEQYF. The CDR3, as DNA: TGTGCCTGGAGTGCTTGGACTAGCGGGAGGACCTACGAGCAGTACTTC.

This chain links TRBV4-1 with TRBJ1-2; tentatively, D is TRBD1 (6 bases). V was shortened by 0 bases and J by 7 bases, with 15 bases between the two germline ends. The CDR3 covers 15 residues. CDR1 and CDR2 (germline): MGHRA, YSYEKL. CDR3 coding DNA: TGCGCCAGCAGCCAAGATCTTAAGGGGGACGGTGGCTACACCTTC. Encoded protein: CASSQDLKGDGGYTF.

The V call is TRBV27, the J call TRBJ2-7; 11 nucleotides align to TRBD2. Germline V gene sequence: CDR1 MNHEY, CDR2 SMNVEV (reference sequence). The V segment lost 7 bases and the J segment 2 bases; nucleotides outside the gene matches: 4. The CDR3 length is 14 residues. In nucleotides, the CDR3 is TGTGCCAGCACGCTAGCGGGAGGACCCTACGAGCAGTACTTC. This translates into CASTLAGGPYEQYF.

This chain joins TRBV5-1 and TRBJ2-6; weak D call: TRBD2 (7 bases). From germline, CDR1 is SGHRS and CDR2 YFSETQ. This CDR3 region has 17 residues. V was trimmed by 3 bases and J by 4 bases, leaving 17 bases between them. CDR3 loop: CASSWGGAPSGANVLTF. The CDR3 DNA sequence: TGCGCCAGCAGCTGGGGGGGGGCCCCTTCAGGGGCCAACGTCCTGACTTTC.

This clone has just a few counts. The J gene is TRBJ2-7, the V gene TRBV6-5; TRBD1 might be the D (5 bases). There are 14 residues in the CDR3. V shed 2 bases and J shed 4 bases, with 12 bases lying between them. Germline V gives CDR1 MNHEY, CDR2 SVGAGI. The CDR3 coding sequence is TGTGCCAGCAGTTACAAAGGGGCAGGGTACGAGCAGTACTTC. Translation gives CASSYKGAGYEQYF.

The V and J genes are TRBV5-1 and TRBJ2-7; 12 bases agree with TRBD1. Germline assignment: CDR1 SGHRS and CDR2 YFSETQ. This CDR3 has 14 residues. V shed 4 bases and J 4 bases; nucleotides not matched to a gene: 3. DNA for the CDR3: TGCGCCAGCAGCCCGGGACAGGGGGCTTACGAGCAGTACTTC. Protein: CASSPGQGAYEQYF.

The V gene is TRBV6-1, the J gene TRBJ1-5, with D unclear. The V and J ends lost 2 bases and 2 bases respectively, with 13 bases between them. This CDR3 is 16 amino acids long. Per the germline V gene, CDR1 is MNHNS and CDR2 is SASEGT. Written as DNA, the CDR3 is TGTGCCAGCAGTGAATCCGACGGTGGGGGCAATCAGCCCCAGCATTTT. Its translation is CASSESDGGGNQPQHF.

Written as DNA, the CDR3 is TGCGCCAGCAGCTTGGGCATGGGTCTGAACACCGGGGAGCTGTTTTTT. Protein product: CASSLGMGLNTGELFF. The J gene is TRBJ2-2, the V gene TRBV5-1; no firm D call. Germline V gene data show CDR1 as SGHRS and CDR2 as YFSETQ. The CDR3 contains 16 residues. With 0 bases removed from V and 1 base from J, the gap between germline ends came to 10 bases. Variable domain in full (rest from reference TRBV5-1 and TRBJ2-2): KAGVTQTPRYLIKTRGQQVTLSCSPISGHRSVSWYQQTPGQGLQFLFEYFSETQRNKGNFPGRFSGRQFSNSRSEMNVSTLELGDSALYLCASSLGMGLNTGELFFGEGSRLTVL.

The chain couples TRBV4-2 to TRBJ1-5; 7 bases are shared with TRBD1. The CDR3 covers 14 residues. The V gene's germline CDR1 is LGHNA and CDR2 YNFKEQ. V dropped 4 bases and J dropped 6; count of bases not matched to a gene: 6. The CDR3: CASSREGAGQPQHF. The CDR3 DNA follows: TGTGCCAGCAGCCGCGAGGGGGCGGGTCAGCCCCAGCATTTT.

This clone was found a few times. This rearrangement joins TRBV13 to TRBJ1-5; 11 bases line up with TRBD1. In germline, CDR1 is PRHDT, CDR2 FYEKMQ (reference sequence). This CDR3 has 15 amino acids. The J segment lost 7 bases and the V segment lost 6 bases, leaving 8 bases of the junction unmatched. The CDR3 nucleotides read TGTGCCAGCAGTTACGGACAGGGGGCAGTACAGCCCCAGCATTTT. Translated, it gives CASSYGQGAVQPQHF. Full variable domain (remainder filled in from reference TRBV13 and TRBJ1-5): AAGVIQSPRHLIKEKRETATLKCYPIPRHDTVYWYQQGPGQDPQFLISFYEKMQSDKGSIPDRFSAQQFSDYHSELNMSSLELGDSALYFCASSYGQGAVQPQHFGDGTRLSIL.

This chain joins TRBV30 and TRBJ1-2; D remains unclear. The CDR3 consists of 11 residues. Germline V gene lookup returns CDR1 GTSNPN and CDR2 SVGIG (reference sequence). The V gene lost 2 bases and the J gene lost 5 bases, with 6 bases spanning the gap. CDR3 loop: CAWSSTYGYTF. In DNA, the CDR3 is TGTGCCTGGAGTTCCACTTATGGCTACACCTTC.

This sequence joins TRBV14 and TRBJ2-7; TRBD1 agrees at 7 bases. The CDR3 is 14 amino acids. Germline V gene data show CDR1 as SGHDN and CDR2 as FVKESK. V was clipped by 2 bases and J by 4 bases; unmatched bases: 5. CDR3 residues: CASSQIQGSYEQYF. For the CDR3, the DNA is TGTGCCAGCAGCCAAATACAGGGGTCGTACGAGCAGTACTTC.

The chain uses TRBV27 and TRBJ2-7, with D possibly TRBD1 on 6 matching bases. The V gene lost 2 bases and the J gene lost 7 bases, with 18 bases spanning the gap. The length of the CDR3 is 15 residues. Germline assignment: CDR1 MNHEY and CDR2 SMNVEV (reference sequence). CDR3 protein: CASSLRGQPQREQYF. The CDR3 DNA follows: TGTGCCAGCAGTTTACGCGGACAGCCACAGAGGGAGCAGTACTTC.

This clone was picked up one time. In DNA, the CDR3 is TGTGCCAGCAGCCCCAACCTACGGGGAGGGGAGCAGTACTTC. Protein sequence: CASSPNLRGGEQYF. This sequence joins TRBV7-9 and TRBJ2-7; 7 bases match TRBD2. The CDR3 is 14 residues long. Trimming removed 5 bases from V and 7 bases from J; junction bases left unmatched: 11. The germline CDR1 and CDR2 sequences are SEHNR and FQNEAQ (reference sequence).

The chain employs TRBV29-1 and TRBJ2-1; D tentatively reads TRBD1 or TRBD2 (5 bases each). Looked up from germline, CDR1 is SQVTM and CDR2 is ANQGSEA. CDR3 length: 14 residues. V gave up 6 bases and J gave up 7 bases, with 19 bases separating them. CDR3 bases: TGCAGCGTCCAAAGCTTGGGGGTCCAAAATGAGCAGTTCTTC. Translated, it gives CSVQSLGVQNEQFF.